This record covers a single TCR beta chain. What it recognizes is unknown. The CDR3 covers 13 residues. V was clipped by 4 bases and J by 4 bases, with 8 bases between them. CDR1 and CDR2 from the germline V gene are SGHRS and YFSETQ. These data are taken from a study of post-analysis software for immune sequencing data. The study, taken as a whole, reports: Diversity measured as normalized Chao1 was significantly lower in multiple sclerosis patients than in controls. Four or five TRBV segments, including TRBV5-6, TRBV5-1 and TRBV20-1, were more frequent in patients than controls.

Sequencing libraries made from TCR beta cDNA carried unique molecular identifiers. Input populations of roughly 1 to 10 million T cells gave rise to approximately 480,000 cDNA molecules. One entry per CDR3 protein results from TCRdb running MiXCR on the PCR reads. The sample lists under 200,000 distinct CDR3 sequences, about 36% occurring once. V and J are TRBV5-1 and TRBJ2-2; D gene unclear. The sample here was blood, taken after autologous hematopoietic stem cell transplantation. The clonotype originates from a girl aged 10 to 17 with multiple sclerosis. CDR3 protein: CASSPTITGELFF. In nucleotides, the CDR3 is TGCGCCAGCAGCCCCACTATCACCGGGGAGCTGTTTTTT.